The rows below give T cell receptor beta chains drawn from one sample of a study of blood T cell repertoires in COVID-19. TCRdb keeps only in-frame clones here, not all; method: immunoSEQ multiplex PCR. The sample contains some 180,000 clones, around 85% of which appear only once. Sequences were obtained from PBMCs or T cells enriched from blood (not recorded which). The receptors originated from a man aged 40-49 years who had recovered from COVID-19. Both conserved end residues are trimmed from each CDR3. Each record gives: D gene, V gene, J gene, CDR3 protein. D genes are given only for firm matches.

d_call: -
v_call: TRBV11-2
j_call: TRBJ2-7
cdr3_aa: ASSLITTEGEQY

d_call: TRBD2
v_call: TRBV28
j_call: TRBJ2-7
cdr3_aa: ASGTSGNEQY

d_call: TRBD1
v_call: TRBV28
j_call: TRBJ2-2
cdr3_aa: ASSPGTGYGELF

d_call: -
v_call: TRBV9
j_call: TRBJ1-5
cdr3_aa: ASSVDAGQPQH

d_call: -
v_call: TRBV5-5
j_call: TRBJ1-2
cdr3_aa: ASSLGGNGYGYT

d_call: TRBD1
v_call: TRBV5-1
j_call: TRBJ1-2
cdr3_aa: ASRFDRGVRGYT

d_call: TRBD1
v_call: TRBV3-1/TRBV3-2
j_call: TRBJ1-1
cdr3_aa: ASSPRQGGTEAF

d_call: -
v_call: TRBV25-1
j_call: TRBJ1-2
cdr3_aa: ASSEAGLSYGYT

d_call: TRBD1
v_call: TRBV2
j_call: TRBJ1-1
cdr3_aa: ASKTGGSNTEAF

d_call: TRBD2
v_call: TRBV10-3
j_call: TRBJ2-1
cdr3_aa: AISVGSPSGRAGSEQF

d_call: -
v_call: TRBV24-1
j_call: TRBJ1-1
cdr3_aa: ATSDLTGRGAF

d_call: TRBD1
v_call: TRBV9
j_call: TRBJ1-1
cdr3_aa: ASSVSRTGGMNTEAF

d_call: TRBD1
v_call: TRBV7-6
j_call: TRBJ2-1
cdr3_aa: ASSLETGGGTNEQF

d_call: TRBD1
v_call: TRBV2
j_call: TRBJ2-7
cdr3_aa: ASRQGGYEQY

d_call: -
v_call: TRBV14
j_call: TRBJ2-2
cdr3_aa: ASSPYYNTGELF

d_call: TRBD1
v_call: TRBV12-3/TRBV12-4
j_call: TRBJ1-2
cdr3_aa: ASSSTGGRGYT

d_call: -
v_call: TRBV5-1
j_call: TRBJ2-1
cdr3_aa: ASSLEGDEQF

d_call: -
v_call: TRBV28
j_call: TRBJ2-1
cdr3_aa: ASSDGGYNEQF

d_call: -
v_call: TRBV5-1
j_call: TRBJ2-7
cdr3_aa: ASSSEPGVSSYEQY

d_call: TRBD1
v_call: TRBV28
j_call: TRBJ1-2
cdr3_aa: ASSLPDRDYGYT

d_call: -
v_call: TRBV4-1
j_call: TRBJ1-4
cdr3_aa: ASSQDPGRGEKLF

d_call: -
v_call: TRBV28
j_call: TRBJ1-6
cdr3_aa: ASSWEVSNSPLH

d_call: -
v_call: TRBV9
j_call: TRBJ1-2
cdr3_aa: ASSVQGADYT

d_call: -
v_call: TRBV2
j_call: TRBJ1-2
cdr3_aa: ASSVAGDQGYT

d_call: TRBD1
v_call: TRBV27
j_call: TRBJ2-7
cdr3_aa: ASSPNPGQGSTEQY

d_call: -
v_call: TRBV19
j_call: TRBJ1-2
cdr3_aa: ASTHEGGRTNYGYT

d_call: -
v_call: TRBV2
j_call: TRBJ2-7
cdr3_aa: ATDRKTVTAPLGVASGEQY